These 8 T cell receptor beta chains were all obtained from the same sample, sequenced in a study of Ad26.COV2.S vaccination and SARS-CoV-2 variants. Treatment in this sample: 19 received Ad26.COV2.S at low or high dose, single or two shots; roughly five received placebo; per-sample allocation not given. Collection of the samples took place on day 63 after the first injection of vaccine or placebo. TCRdb keeps only in-frame clones here, not all; method: immunoSEQ multiplex PCR. The sample has roughly 680,000 clones; around 89% are singletons. The specimen was peripheral blood, collected in a trial of Ad26.COV2.S vaccine versus placebo. These receptors came from a person between 18 and 65 years old who received the Ad26.COV2.S COVID-19 vaccine or a placebo.

The CDR3 DNA reads TGTGCCAGCAGCGGGGGACAGTATAATTCACCCCTCCACTTT. This encodes CASSGGQYNSPLHF. This rearrangement joins TRBV5-5 to TRBJ1-6, with 7 bases that match TRBD1. Germline trimming cut 4 bases from V and 4 bases from J; bases unmatched to any gene: 2. This CDR3 spans 14 amino acids. The germline V gene has CDR1 SGHKS and CDR2 YYEKEE (reference sequence).

The chain employs TRBV7-9 and TRBJ2-2; D unresolved. This CDR3 is built from 14 residues. Trimming pared 6 bases from V and 2 bases from J, leaving 10 bases between. Germline V CDR1 and CDR2: SEHNR, FQNEAQ (reference sequence). The CDR3 sequence is CASSSWGNTGELFF. The CDR3 region has the DNA TGTGCCAGCAGTAGTTGGGGAAACACCGGGGAGCTGTTTTTT. The full variable domain, rest sourced from reference TRBV7-9 and TRBJ2-2, is DTGVSQNPRHKITKRGQNVTFRCDPISEHNRLYWYRQTLGQGPEFLTYFQNEAQLEKSRLLSDRFSAERPKGSFSTLEIQRTEQGDSAMYLCASSSWGNTGELFFGEGSRLTVL.

This clone occurred once. This CDR3 reads CASSLGAGDEQFF. For the CDR3, the DNA is TGTGCCAGTAGCCTTGGGGCTGGGGATGAGCAGTTCTTC. The chain employs TRBV19 and TRBJ2-1, with D perhaps TRBD1 (5 bases). Germline V CDR1 and CDR2: LNHDA, SQIVND (reference sequence). V was trimmed by 6 bases and J by 8 bases, leaving 14 bases between them. This CDR3 has 13 amino acids.

V gene TRBV18 combines with J gene TRBJ2-3; weak D call: TRBD2 (5 bases). V was cut by 4 bases and J by 3 bases, with 11 bases left in between. The CDR3 covers 14 residues. CDR1 is KGHSH and CDR2 is LQKENI in the germline V gene. The CDR3 nucleotides are TGTGCCAGCTCACGGCAGGAGGAGACAGATACGCAGTATTTT. It is translated as CASSRQEETDTQYF.

The chain is built from TRBV4-1 and TRBJ2-7, with TRBD1 matching over 7 bases. The length of the CDR3 is 14 residues. J was trimmed by 7 bases and V by 0 bases; bases with no gene match: 6. Germline assignment: CDR1 MGHRA and CDR2 YSYEKL. The CDR3 sequence: CASSQDLRGTEQYF. In DNA form, the CDR3 reads TGCGCCAGCAGCCAAGATCTCAGGGGGACGGAGCAGTACTTC.

The rearrangement uses TRBV9 and TRBJ2-7; D may correspond to TRBD1 or TRBD2 (5 bases each). The CDR3 is 15 amino acids. CDR1 and CDR2 from the germline V gene are SGDLS and YYNGEE. With 3 bases removed from V and 1 base from J, the gap between germline ends came to 14 bases. CDR3 in DNA: TGTGCCAGCAGCGCTTCCCCGGGACCGTCCTACGAGCAGTACTTC. Protein: CASSASPGPSYEQYF.

The chain employs TRBV6-6 and TRBJ1-2; possible D gene TRBD1, 5 bases. Trimming cost V 3 bases and J 5 bases, with 10 bases left between them. Germline CDR1 reads MNHNY; CDR2 reads SVGAGI (reference sequence). The CDR3 covers 13 residues. CDR3 sequence reads: CASSYDSQYGYTF. The DNA of the CDR3 is TGTGCCAGCAGTTATGACAGCCAATATGGCTACACCTTC.

The V gene is TRBV19, the J gene TRBJ1-1; 7 bases fit TRBD1. CDR1 is LNHDA and CDR2 is SQIVND in the germline V gene (reference sequence). The CDR3 extends over 13 amino acids. The V segment lost 5 bases and the J segment 8 bases; nucleotides outside the gene matches: 8. The CDR3 DNA is TGTGCCAGTAGTCAGGGGGACACTACCGAAGCTTTCTTT. It encodes CASSQGDTTEAFF.